A selection of T cell receptor beta chains follows, all from one sample in a study of cytomegalovirus exposure and HLA in healthy donors. The data were produced by immunoSEQ multiplex PCR, yet TCRdb's version contains in-frame clones alone and is incomplete. The table lists 120,000 or so clones, approximately 86% of them singletons, with about 1.8% in the top ten. The specimen was PBMCs. Source of these receptors: a man aged 40-55 years in good health and CMV-seronegative. Each CDR3 is given with its conserved first and last residue. The order of the fields is V gene, clone size, D gene, J gene, CDR3 DNA, CDR3 protein. D genes are given only for firm matches. The listing skips clone size in some rows; elsewhere it reads once, few, many or a size class.

v_call: TRBV28
clone_size: -
d_call: -
j_call: TRBJ1-2
cdr3_nt: TGTGCCAGCAGTCCCACGGGGGAGATTAACTATGGCTACACCTTC
cdr3_aa: CASSPTGEINYGYTF

v_call: TRBV2
clone_size: few
d_call: -
j_call: TRBJ1-5
cdr3_nt: TGTGCCAGCACGGGTTTCAATCAGCCCCAGCATTTT
cdr3_aa: CASTGFNQPQHF

v_call: TRBV30
clone_size: once
d_call: TRBD1
j_call: TRBJ1-4
cdr3_nt: TGTGCCTGGAGTGTAGGCGACAGGGGACTAAGTGGAACTAATGAAAAACTGTTTTTT
cdr3_aa: CAWSVGDRGLSGTNEKLFF

v_call: TRBV7-9
clone_size: -
d_call: TRBD1
j_call: TRBJ1-2
cdr3_nt: TGTGCCAGCAGCTTGACAGGGGGCAACGACGGCTACACCTTC
cdr3_aa: CASSLTGGNDGYTF

v_call: TRBV7-8
clone_size: -
d_call: TRBD2
j_call: TRBJ2-1
cdr3_nt: TGTGCCAGCAGCTTTGCACTAGCGGGGGGGGAAGGTGAGCAGTTCTTC
cdr3_aa: CASSFALAGGEGEQFF

v_call: TRBV6-5
clone_size: -
d_call: -
j_call: TRBJ2-5
cdr3_nt: TGTGCCAGCAGGCGAGGCCAAGAGACCCAGTACTTC
cdr3_aa: CASRRGQETQYF

v_call: TRBV18
clone_size: -
d_call: TRBD1
j_call: TRBJ1-4
cdr3_nt: TGTGCCAGCTCACCACAATCGGGGACAGCTTATGAAAAGCTGTTTTTT
cdr3_aa: CASSPQSGTAYEKLFF

v_call: TRBV7-2
clone_size: -
d_call: TRBD2
j_call: TRBJ2-5
cdr3_nt: TGTGCCAGCAGCTTAGTTAGCGGGCCTCAAGAGACCCAGTACTTC
cdr3_aa: CASSLVSGPQETQYF

v_call: TRBV29-1
clone_size: -
d_call: TRBD1
j_call: TRBJ1-2
cdr3_nt: TGCAGCGTGTCCGGGACAGGGGTCGGAGGCTACACCTTC
cdr3_aa: CSVSGTGVGGYTF

v_call: TRBV28
clone_size: -
d_call: TRBD1
j_call: TRBJ2-7
cdr3_nt: TGTGCCAGCAGTGGCTCAGGGACAGGGGGTTCGGTTTTCTACGAGCAGTACTTC
cdr3_aa: CASSGSGTGGSVFYEQYF